The T cell receptor (beta chain) under discussion was sequenced for a study of T cell responses to AZD1222 COVID-19 vaccine. This CDR3 comprises 14 residues. The germline V gene encodes CDR1 MGHRA and CDR2 YSYEKL. With 0 bases removed from V and 2 bases from J, the gap between germline ends came to 5 bases. Profiling relied on immunoSEQ multiplex PCR, and the TCRdb table lists in-frame clones only, not all of them. The table shows under 200,000 clones, with 85% to 95% occurring only once. The input for sequencing was peripheral blood, taken on day 0 of AZD1222 vaccination. The V call is TRBV4-1, the J call TRBJ1-3; D ambiguous. The TCR originated in an adult in good health. CDR3 nucleotide sequence: TGCGCCAGCAGCCAAGAGGGAGCTGGAAACACCATATATTTT. This translates into CASSQEGAGNTIYF.